This record looks at one T cell receptor (beta chain) sequence and its context. This record belongs to a study of blood T cell repertoires in COVID-19. Study summary: Some COVID-19 samples were acute and others convalescent; all came from the United States, Italy and Spain.

The V gene's germline CDR1 is SQVTM and CDR2 ANQGSEA. The CDR3 sequence is 15 residues long. V shed 5 bases, J shed 4 bases, and the junction held 8 bases outside the gene matches. Using immunoSEQ multiplex PCR, the repertoire was profiled, and TCRdb retains in-frame clones only, with some absent. The repertoire consists of over 45,000 clones, with approximately 81% occurring once and the leading ten covering 28%. The clonotype originates from an elderly woman with active or convalescent COVID-19. The chain couples TRBV29-1 to TRBJ1-1; the match to TRBD1 covers 12 bases. Sequences were obtained from peripheral blood. The CDR3 is CSVLGQGAITTEAFF. CDR3 bases: TGCAGCGTTTTGGGACAGGGGGCGATAACCACTGAAGCTTTCTTT.